This TCR beta chain was retrieved from a study of Ad26.COV2.S vaccination and SARS-CoV-2 variants. Study background: This donor came from the COV1001 trial of Ad26.COV2.S.

The sample's treatment: some 20 received Ad26.COV2.S at low or high dose, single or two shots; roughly five received placebo; per-sample allocation not given. Vaccine and placebo recipients were sampled on day 63 after the first injection. The data were produced by immunoSEQ multiplex PCR, yet TCRdb's version contains in-frame clones alone and is incomplete. The table has about 680,000 clones, approximately 88% seen once; the top ten hold about 1.5%. V was trimmed by 3 bases and J by 0 bases, leaving 8 bases between them. CDR1 is SGHTA, CDR2 FQGNSA, per germline. The CDR3 runs to 14 residues. The sample consisted of peripheral blood, taken in a trial of Ad26.COV2.S vaccine versus placebo. The origin of this receptor is a person aged 18-65 years who received the Ad26.COV2.S COVID-19 vaccine or a placebo. The chain is built from TRBV7-2 and TRBJ1-2, with D unclear. CDR3 loop: CASSFPSPNYGYTF. The CDR3 DNA is TGTGCCAGCAGCTTCCCGTCCCCTAACTATGGCTACACCTTC.